This T cell receptor (beta chain) was obtained from a study of T cells after yellow fever vaccination. J was trimmed by 5 bases and V by 6 bases; bases with no gene match: 7. Germline values: CDR1 DFQATT, CDR2 SNEGSKA (reference sequence). This CDR3 is 13 amino acids long. Researchers made TCR cDNA using 5'RACE template switching, and this step added a universal primer site and UMIs. Via MiXCR, TCRdb re-called the 5' RACE reads, giving one row per CDR3 protein. Of 250,000 to 350,000 distinct CDR3 sequences listed, about 4.5% are singletons. Study results and limitations: Though it reached lower strength, the secondary response hit its peak faster, day 5 versus 15.

With regard to this clonotype: Its antigen remains unidentified.

The chain uses TRBV20-1 and TRBJ1-1, with 9 bases matching TRBD1. Specimen: PBMCs, collected 15 days after the yellow fever booster vaccination. This receptor was taken from a man between 18 and 29 years old who received the YFV17D yellow fever vaccine. CDR3 in DNA: TGCAGTGCAACCGGGACAGGGATGACTGAAGCTTTCTTT. Amino acids: CSATGTGMTEAFF.